These T cell receptor beta chains were read from a single sample in a study of T cells in Graves' hyperthyroidism and ophthalmopathy. TCRdb re-analysed the multiplex PCR reads in MiXCR, keeping a single row per CDR3 protein. The sample holds fewer than 700,000 distinct CDR3 sequences, roughly 17% seen once. Sequenced sample: blood. All receptors derive from a woman aged 25 to 39 with Graves' hyperthyroidism. Each CDR3 is given with its conserved first and last residue. D genes are given only for firm matches. Clone size is stated in some rows and not others, as once, few, many or a class when expanded.

TRBV5-1	14	many	NA	TRBJ1-1	CASSHPDRDTEAFF	TGCGCCAGCAGCCACCCGGACAGAGATACTGAAGCTTTCTTT
TRBV2	15	many	NA	TRBJ2-7	CASGKGQGIYYEQYF	TGTGCCAGTGGAAAGGGCCAGGGGATCTATTACGAGCAGTACTTC
TRBV9	15	NA	NA	TRBJ2-5	CASSVSPQIQETQYF	TGTGCCAGCAGCGTATCCCCCCAGATCCAAGAGACCCAGTACTTC
TRBV6-1	14	NA	NA	TRBJ1-5	CASSRDGSNQPQHF	TGTGCCAGCAGCCGGGACGGTAGCAATCAGCCCCAGCATTTT
TRBV27	14	many	TRBD2	TRBJ2-7	CASSLSGRAYEQYF	TGTGCCAGCAGTTTGAGCGGGAGGGCCTACGAGCAGTACTTC
TRBV6-6	17	many	NA	TRBJ1-6	CASSYEMGLSYNSPLHF	TGTGCCAGCAGTTACGAGATGGGGCTTTCCTATAATTCACCCCTCCACTTT
TRBV5-1	14	few	NA	TRBJ2-1	CASSPDRFYNEQFF	TGCGCCAGCAGCCCAGACAGGTTCTACAATGAGCAGTTCTTC
TRBV27	16	many	TRBD2	TRBJ2-7	CASSSLGGRGSGEQYF	TGTGCCAGCAGTTCCTTGGGGGGGAGGGGATCTGGCGAGCAGTACTTC
TRBV7-8	15	many	TRBD2	TRBJ2-7	CASSRGRARPYEQYF	TGTGCCAGCAGCCGCGGGAGGGCAAGACCGTACGAGCAGTACTTC
TRBV6-6	17	NA	TRBD2	TRBJ2-5	CASSYSVLAAESETQYF	TGTGCCAGCAGTTACTCTGTCCTAGCGGCGGAATCCGAGACCCAGTACTTC
TRBV5-1	13	many	NA	TRBJ2-1	CASSLAGNNEQFF	TGTGCCAGCAGTTTGGCGGGCAACAATGAGCAGTTCTTC
TRBV12-3/TRBV12-4	15	few	NA	TRBJ1-2	CASSLFPPAGYGYTF	TGTGCCAGCAGTTTATTTCCCCCGGCGGGCTATGGCTACACCTTC
TRBV28	13	few	NA	TRBJ2-2	CASSRGGTGELVF	TGTGCCAGCAGTAGAGGAGGCACCGGGGAGCTGGTTTTT
TRBV28	16	many	TRBD1	TRBJ2-7	CASSWGTGQGNYEQYF	TGTGCCAGCAGTTGGGGGACGGGACAGGGCAACTACGAGCAGTACTTC
TRBV3-1	17	few	NA	TRBJ2-1	CASSQDRDFVGYNEQFF	TGTGCCAGCAGCCAAGACCGGGACTTCGTGGGCTACAATGAGCAGTTCTTC
TRBV4-1	14	NA	NA	TRBJ1-1	CASSQARGTDEAFF	TGCGCCAGCAGCCAAGCCCGGGGTACAGATGAAGCTTTCTTT
TRBV4-2	16	few	TRBD1	TRBJ1-1	CASSQDEGTGSTEAFF	TGTGCCAGCAGCCAAGATGAAGGGACAGGGAGCACTGAAGCTTTCTTT
TRBV27	14	many	NA	TRBJ1-1	CASSNMLGSAEAFF	TGTGCCAGCAGCAATATGCTGGGTTCCGCTGAAGCTTTCTTT
TRBV5-5	14	few	NA	TRBJ2-3	CASSSVRRTDTQYF	TGTGCCAGCAGCTCGGTACGGCGCACAGATACGCAGTATTTT
TRBV5-6	14	many	NA	TRBJ2-3	CASSLQRRTDTQYF	TGTGCCAGCAGCCTCCAGCGACGCACAGATACGCAGTATTTT
TRBV6-9	15	NA	NA	TRBJ2-1	CASSYTGSSYNEQFF	TGTGCCAGCAGTTACACGGGAAGCTCCTACAATGAGCAGTTCTTC
TRBV19	14	few	TRBD1	TRBJ2-7	CASSIAGTAYEQYF	TGTGCCAGTAGTATAGCCGGGACAGCCTACGAGCAGTACTTC
TRBV7-2	18	many	TRBD2	TRBJ2-1	CASIQRRPGTKTNNEQFF	TGTGCCAGCATACAACGAAGACCCGGGACTAAGACGAACAATGAGCAGTTCTTC
TRBV2	15	NA	TRBD2	TRBJ2-3	CASEVSGRDTDTQYF	TGTGCCAGCGAGGTGAGCGGGAGGGACACAGATACGCAGTATTTT
TRBV7-2	11	many	NA	TRBJ2-1	CASSQGVGQFF	TGTGCCAGCAGCCAGGGCGTGGGGCAGTTCTTC
TRBV28	15	many	NA	TRBJ2-1	CASSLSSVAYNEQFF	TGTGCCAGCAGTTTATCTAGCGTTGCCTACAATGAGCAGTTCTTC
TRBV28	21	many	TRBD1	TRBJ2-3	CASSWRLGTVMLKTSTDTQYF	TGTGCCAGCAGTTGGCGCCTGGGGACAGTTATGCTGAAAACTAGCACAGATACGCAGTATTTT
TRBV7-9	12	few	TRBD1	TRBJ1-1	CASSKGQTKAFF	TGTGCCAGCAGCAAGGGACAGACAAAAGCTTTCTTT
TRBV5-6	16	many	TRBD1	TRBJ1-1	CASSFTGVRLHTEAFF	TGTGCCAGCAGCTTCACAGGGGTGAGGCTCCACACTGAAGCTTTCTTT